One sample yielded the 25 T cell receptor beta chains listed below, sequenced in a study of T cell repertoires in cytomegalovirus infection. Antigens for these TCRs are unknown. One entry per CDR3 protein results from TCRdb running MiXCR on the reads. The table lists some 800,000 distinct CDR3 sequences, around 29% of them singletons. The material was cultured CD8+ T cells from PBMCs, obtained from culture after CMV antigen stimulation. The receptor set was obtained from a human donor in good health (CMV status not recorded). Some clones in this sample may be carry-over from other donors' samples.

This clonotype was picked up one time. The rearrangement links TRBV5-5 to TRBJ1-2; TRBD1 matches at 9 bases. The CDR3 is made up of 15 amino acids. The trim removed 4 bases at V and 3 bases at J, leaving 7 bases unmatched. Germline values: CDR1 SGHKS, CDR2 YYEKEE (reference sequence). The CDR3 loop is CASSRWDRAHYGYTF. CDR3 sequence (DNA): TGTGCCAGCAGCCGATGGGACAGGGCCCACTATGGCTACACCTTC. The full variable domain, its missing parts supplied by reference TRBV5-5 and TRBJ1-2, is DAGVTQSPTHLIKTRGQQVTLRCSPISGHKSVSWYQQVLGQGPQFIFQYYEKEERGRGNFPDRFSARQFPNYSSELNVNALLLGDSALYLCASSRWDRAHYGYTFGSGTRLTVV.

Remarks on this clonotype: Since a much larger clone is just one base distant, this may be a read error. This CDR3 reads CASSVTKNSPLHF. In DNA, the CDR3 is TGTGCCTCGTCGGTGACCAAGAATTCACCCCTCCACTTT. J is TRBJ1-6 and V is TRBV6-5; D is undetermined. CDR1 and CDR2 from the germline V gene are MNHEY and SVGAGI. The CDR3 covers 13 residues. V was trimmed by 11 bases and J by 7 bases, leaving 15 bases between them.

This clonotype was seen at least ten times. V gene TRBV7-2 combines with J gene TRBJ1-1; 9 nucleotides match TRBD1. CDR1 and CDR2 (germline): SGHTA, FQGNSA. The CDR3 contains 20 residues. Germline trimming cut 3 bases from V and 0 bases from J; bases unmatched to any gene: 17. As DNA, the CDR3 is TGTGCCAGCAGCTTCCCTAGGGGGGGACAGGGCTCGTTTTTGAACACTGAAGCTTTCTTT. Translation gives CASSFPRGGQGSFLNTEAFF.

This clonotype has at least ten counts. The V and J genes are TRBV7-2 and TRBJ1-2, with 10 bases lining up with TRBD1. J lost 6 bases, V lost 5 bases, and 6 bases had no gene match. This CDR3 comprises 14 residues. Germline CDR1 reads SGHTA; CDR2 reads FQGNSA. The CDR3 loop is CASSDWTGGNGYTF. DNA of the CDR3: TGTGCCAGCAGCGACTGGACAGGGGGAAATGGCTACACCTTC.

This clonotype showed up many times. The chain employs TRBV7-8 and TRBJ1-4; D remains ambiguous. There are 16 residues in the CDR3. CDR1 is SGHVS, CDR2 FQNEAQ, per germline. V lost 3 bases, J lost 0 bases, and 11 bases lay in between. The CDR3 nucleotides read TGTGCCAGCAGCTTCGGGCATGGGGCAACTAATGAAAAACTGTTTTTT. Protein sequence: CASSFGHGATNEKLFF.

This clonotype was seen only a few times. The chain joins TRBV6-1 to TRBJ2-2; D is possibly TRBD1 (6 bases). CDR1 is MNHNS and CDR2 is SASEGT in the germline V gene. There are 12 residues in the CDR3. Trimming removed 9 bases at V and 15 bases at J, with 20 bases between. Here the CDR3 DNA reads TGTGCCAGTTTGGGGGCGCGGGCCACAATGTTTTTT. It is translated as CASLGARATMFF.

This clonotype was counted only a few times. The chain combines TRBV6-5 with TRBJ1-2; D is undetermined. CDR3 length equals 13 residues. Germline V gives CDR1 MNHEY, CDR2 SVGAGI. The germline V and J ends were trimmed by 2 bases and 3 bases, with 7 bases remaining between them. The CDR3 nucleotides read TGTGCCAGCAGTTACGGAGGGCACTATGGCTACACCTTC. Protein: CASSYGGHYGYTF.

This clonotype has a handful of counts. The chain uses TRBV12-3 or TRBV12-4 and TRBJ2-5; the D gene is possibly TRBD1 (7 bases). V was trimmed by 4 bases and J by 4 bases, leaving 13 bases between them. The CDR3 is 14 amino acids. The CDR3 DNA reads as TGTGCCAGCAGTTCCGCGGGACAGCGAGAGACCCAGTACTTC. Protein product: CASSSAGQRETQYF.

For the CDR3, the DNA is TGCGCCAGCAGCTTGGATCCTAGCGGGGGGTCTGAAGAGACCCAGTACTTC. As protein: CASSLDPSGGSEETQYF. V is TRBV5-1 and J is TRBJ2-5; TRBD2 matches 11 bases. Germline V gene data show CDR1 as SGHRS and CDR2 as YFSETQ. Trimming removed 0 bases from V and 3 bases from J; junction bases left unmatched: 7. The CDR3 is 17 amino acids.

This clonotype was picked up many times. V gene TRBV7-6 combines with J gene TRBJ2-1, with 12 positions matching TRBD2. Looked up from germline, CDR1 is SGHVS and CDR2 is FNYEAQ. This CDR3 region has 16 residues. The ends lost 0 bases at V and 8 bases at J; junction bases unmatched: 5. The CDR3 region is CASSLALAGGGDEQFF. The CDR3 coding sequence is TGTGCCAGCAGCTTAGCACTAGCGGGGGGCGGCGATGAGCAGTTCTTC.

This clonotype was detected only a few times. The rearrangement joins TRBV10-2 to TRBJ2-7, with D unresolved. V was pared by 7 bases and J by 0 bases, with 7 bases between. This CDR3 is 12 amino acids long. Germline assignment: CDR1 WSHSY and CDR2 SAAADI. As DNA, the CDR3 is TGCGCCAGCACTCCAAGCTCCTACGAGCAGTACTTC. Protein sequence: CASTPSSYEQYF.

The sample holds a few counts of this clonotype. The chain carries TRBV12-3 or TRBV12-4 and TRBJ2-1, with D possibly called TRBD1 or TRBD2 (5 bases each). V gave up 2 bases and J gave up 4 bases, with 18 bases separating them. There are 17 residues in the CDR3. CDR3 region: CASSLLVGMGVYNEQFF. The DNA of the CDR3 is TGTGCCAGCAGTTTACTTGTCGGGATGGGGGTTTACAATGAGCAGTTCTTC.

In this sample, this clonotype is medium-sized. The chain employs TRBV28 and TRBJ2-2; D not resolved. CDR3 length: 15 residues. Germline V gene data show CDR1 as MDHEN and CDR2 as SYDVKM. With 5 bases removed from V and 3 bases from J, the gap between germline ends came to 13 bases. The CDR3 here is CASSRLSSDTGELFF. The CDR3 region has the DNA TGTGCCAGCAGTAGACTTTCGTCGGACACCGGGGAGCTGTTTTTT.

This clonotype was found a few times. This chain uses TRBV27 with TRBJ2-2; no definite D call. Trimming took off 4 bases at V and 6 bases at J, with 9 bases between the two ends. This CDR3 has 13 residues. Germline V lookup: CDR1 MNHEY, CDR2 SMNVEV (reference sequence). For the CDR3, the DNA is TGTGCCAGCAGTTCCCTTCAATCCGGGGAGCTGTTTTTT. Translated: CASSSLQSGELFF.

V and J are TRBV19 and TRBJ2-2, with D tentatively TRBD2 (5 bases). Looked up from germline, CDR1 is LNHDA and CDR2 is SQIVND (reference sequence). V was trimmed by 1 base and J by 7 bases, leaving 7 bases between them. The CDR3 consists of 13 residues. The CDR3 coding sequence is TGTGCCAGTAGTATAGGAGGGAACGGGGAGCTGTTTTTT. Its protein product is CASSIGGNGELFF.

This clonotype was counted at least ten times. This rearrangement joins TRBV7-2 to TRBJ1-1, with a possible D match to TRBD1 (5 bases). V was pared by 4 bases and J by 3 bases, with 18 bases between. The CDR3 is 16 amino acids. The germline V gene encodes CDR1 SGHTA and CDR2 FQGNSA. The CDR3 region has the DNA TGTGCCAGCAGCTCAGGAGCGGGACCCTGGGACACTGAAGCTTTCTTT. Translation: CASSSGAGPWDTEAFF.

The chain combines TRBV2 with TRBJ1-1; TRBD1 agrees at 9 bases. Losses at the gene ends were 4 bases for V and 5 bases for J; bases not matched to a gene: 5. The germline gives CDR1 SNHLY, CDR2 FYNNEI. CDR3 length equals 14 residues. The CDR3 loop is CASSGMTGGTEAFF. DNA of the CDR3: TGTGCCAGCAGTGGGATGACAGGGGGGACTGAAGCTTTCTTT.

This chain uses TRBV7-9 with TRBJ1-1, with D maybe TRBD1 (6 bases). Trimming left V 2 bases short and J 1 base short, with 17 bases between. This CDR3 spans 17 amino acids. Germline V gene data show CDR1 as SEHNR and CDR2 as FQNEAQ (reference sequence). Here the CDR3 reads CASSLSTFPRGNTEAFF. Written as DNA, the CDR3 is TGTGCCAGCAGCTTATCGACATTCCCCAGGGGGAACACTGAAGCTTTCTTT.

This sequence joins TRBV7-6 and TRBJ1-3; no clear D. CDR3 size: 14 residues. The V gene lost 7 bases and the J gene lost 7 bases, with 17 bases spanning the gap. Germline V gene sequence: CDR1 SGHVS, CDR2 FNYEAQ. The CDR3 here is CASTPIVMGNTIYF. The CDR3 DNA is TGTGCCAGCACCCCAATTGTGATGGGGAACACCATATATTTT. The variable domain in full, completed from reference TRBV7-6 and TRBJ1-3, reads GAGVSQSPRYKVTKRGQDVALRCDPISGHVSLYWYRQALGQGPEFLTYFNYEAQQDKSGLPNDRFSAERPEGSISTLTIQRTEQRDSAMYRCASTPIVMGNTIYFGEGSWLTVV.

This clonotype turned up a few times. The chain employs TRBV27 and TRBJ1-1; perhaps TRBD1 as D (5 bases). Germline CDR1 MNHEY, CDR2 SMNVEV (reference sequence). This CDR3 is 15 amino acids long. V was shortened by 5 bases and J by 0 bases, with 13 bases between the two germline ends. CDR3 in DNA: TGTGCCAGCAGTGCCACTCAGGGTTTGAACACTGAAGCTTTCTTT. It translates to CASSATQGLNTEAFF.

This clonotype came up a few times. The chain employs TRBV20-1 and TRBJ2-7; no firm D call. V lost 0 bases to trimming and J lost 0 bases, with 9 bases between them. The CDR3 length is 14 residues. The germline V gene encodes CDR1 DFQATT and CDR2 SNEGSKA (reference sequence). The CDR3 DNA is TGCAGTGCTAGAGATCGAGGCAGCTCCTACGAGCAGTACGTC. Encoded protein: CSARDRGSSYEQYV.

This clonotype was counted between two and nine times. The rearrangement joins TRBV12-5 to TRBJ1-2; D not certain. The germline V gene encodes CDR1 LGHNT and CDR2 FRNRAP. V was cut by 1 base and J by 1 base, with 7 bases left in between. The CDR3 contains 14 residues. CDR3 sequence: CASGLAGVNYGYTF. CDR3 bases: TGTGCTAGTGGTTTGGCCGGAGTTAACTATGGCTACACCTTC.

The V gene is TRBV7-3, the J gene TRBJ2-7; 12 positions agree with TRBD2. The CDR3 runs to 15 residues. The J segment lost 4 bases and the V segment lost 5 bases, leaving 6 bases of the junction unmatched. Germline V gives CDR1 SGHTA, CDR2 FQGTGA. CDR3 residues: CASSIRLAGEYEQYV. In nucleotides, the CDR3 is TGTGCCAGCAGCATTCGACTAGCGGGGGAATACGAGCAGTACGTC.

This chain connects TRBV4-1 to TRBJ1-1, with 8 bases fitting TRBD1. CDR3 length: 15 amino acids. The germline gives CDR1 MGHRA, CDR2 YSYEKL. V shed 4 bases, J shed 4 bases, and the junction held 8 bases outside the gene matches. For the CDR3, the DNA is TGCGCCAGCAGCCCCCACCAGGGGGCAGGCACTGAAGCTTTCTTT. Encoded protein: CASSPHQGAGTEAFF.

V usage is TRBV27 and J usage is TRBJ1-4, with a tentative D call TRBD1 (5 bases). Deletions cut 2 bases from V and 6 bases from J, with 13 bases between. Germline values: CDR1 MNHEY, CDR2 SMNVEV (reference sequence). This CDR3 region has 15 residues. In nucleotides, the CDR3 is TGTGCCAGCAGTTTAAGGGGCCGGGCTGATGAAAAACTGTTTTTT. This encodes CASSLRGRADEKLFF.